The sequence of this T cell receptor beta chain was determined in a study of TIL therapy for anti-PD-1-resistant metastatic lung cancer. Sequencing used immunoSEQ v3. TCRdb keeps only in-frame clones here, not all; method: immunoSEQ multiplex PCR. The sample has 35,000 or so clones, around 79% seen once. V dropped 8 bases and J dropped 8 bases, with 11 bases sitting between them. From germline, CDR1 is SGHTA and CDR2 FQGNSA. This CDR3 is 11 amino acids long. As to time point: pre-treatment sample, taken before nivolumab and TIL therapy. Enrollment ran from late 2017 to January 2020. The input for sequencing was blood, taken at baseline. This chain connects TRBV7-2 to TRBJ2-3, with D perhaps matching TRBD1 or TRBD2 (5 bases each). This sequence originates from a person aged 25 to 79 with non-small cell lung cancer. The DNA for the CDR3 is TGTGCCAGCTTTTGGGACGGTACGCAGTATTTT. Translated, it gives CASFWDGTQYF.